This TCR beta chain was documented in a study of CD8 T cells in ankylosing spondylitis (dated by TCRdb to about 2017). Study-level background: The study profiled T cell receptor beta repertoires in healthy donors and ankylosing spondylitis patients to find disease-linked TCR variants. The full study cohort comprised around 25 ankylosing spondylitis patients and some 100 healthy donors. Samples of peripheral blood were taken, and for ankylosing spondylitis patients, synovial fluid was collected as well.

Trimming removed 3 bases from V and 1 base from J; the gene matches leave 4 bases unexplained. Sequences SSHAT (CDR1) and FNYEAQ (CDR2) are obtained from the germline V gene (reference sequence). From the cysteine through the phenylalanine, the CDR3 covers 15 amino acids. Of all the DNA, just the CDR3 is kept, 45 bases in frame from base 1. What the work shows at the level of the full study, not this receptor alone: The disease-linked clones were reported to be significantly enriched in matched synovial fluid samples from ankylosing spondylitis patients. Blood from ankylosing spondylitis patients appeared to be characterized by a TCR beta motif made up of eight highly homologous amino acid variants. The disease-linked clones showed a CD8+ phenotype and occurred at relatively low frequencies in peripheral blood. Some of the motif variants had been reported before in the synovial fluid and blood of reactive arthritis patients, a finding that suggests common disease-initiation mechanisms.

Comments on this clonotype: Its binding antigen is unknown. Base qualities are not at hand, and no much larger clone is one base apart.

Sequenced on an Illumina HiSeq 2500. Quantitative 5'-RACE with molecular barcodes was used to prepare TCR beta libraries. The study's processing was this. A new computational method, built on a probabilistic model of VDJ rearrangement, was used to identify disease-linked TCR variants. TCRdb reworked the public reads: Q25 trimming with fastp, MiXCR clone assembly, productive beta chains retained. Here each entry gathers all rows of one CDR3 protein and keeps the most common genes and DNA. The V and J calls here are based on TCRdb, not the publication. Across this sample there are 250,000 to 350,000 distinct CDR3 sequences, with roughly 20% seen only once. The ten largest account for about 8% of the sample.

Sequenced: blood, either unsorted or a sorted T cell fraction (not recorded which). The sequence was obtained from a male donor with ankylosing spondylitis or in good health (not recorded which). This sequence uses TRBV7-7 and TRBJ2-5, and TRBD2 matches 8 of the central bases. The nucleotides read TGTGCCAGCAGCTTTACAGCGGGAGTCCAAGAGACCCAGTACTTC. Its protein reads: CASSFTAGVQETQYF. The CDR3, completed at both ends by the reference TRBV7-7 and TRBJ2-5 genes, gives the full variable domain GAGVSQSPRYKVTKRGQDVTLRCDPISSHATLYWYQQALGQGPEFLTYFNYEAQPDKSGLPSDRFSAERPEGSISTLTIQRTEQRDSAMYRCASSFTAGVQETQYFGPGTRLLVL.